This T cell receptor (beta chain) was captured in a study of T cell responses to AZD1222 COVID-19 vaccine. Study-level findings and limits: Regions 160-218 and 743-854 dominated among vaccine-associated CD4 TCRs spanning spike. At baseline, just five to seven AZD1222 recipients tested seropositive. Among the donors, most were white British and more were female, and clonal diversity was possibly underestimated. Receipt of two AZD1222 doses was followed by a rise in Spike-specific TCR breadth and depth.

TCRdb's table, derived via immunoSEQ multiplex PCR, lists solely in-frame clones and lacks some. The sample has approximately 190,000 clones, roughly 93% seen once; the top ten hold roughly 0.98%. A remark on this clone: Its antigen is as yet unknown.

The source is an adult in good health. Sample: peripheral blood, taken on day 0 of AZD1222 vaccination.

The CDR3 region has the DNA TGTGCCAGCAGTTCACCGCGGACAGGTCGCTCCTACGAGCAGTACTTC. Amino acid sequence: CASSSPRTGRSYEQYF. This rearrangement joins TRBV6-2 or TRBV6-3 to TRBJ2-7, with 7 bases aligning to TRBD1. Trimming at V came to 4 bases and at J to 0 bases, leaving 9 bases not matched to a gene. CDR1 is MNHEY and CDR2 is SVGEGT in the germline V gene. The length of the CDR3 is 16 residues.